A selection of T cell receptor beta chains follows, all from one sample in a study of cytomegalovirus exposure and HLA in healthy donors. Using immunoSEQ multiplex PCR, the repertoire was profiled, and TCRdb retains in-frame clones only, with some absent. Of about 200,000 clones listed, approximately 86% are singletons. The sequencing sample was made of PBMCs. The receptors originated from a woman aged 25 to 39 in good health and CMV-seronegative. Both conserved end residues are part of each CDR3.

CASSPWGDRVFYEQYF	TRBV7-9
CASSLVTKRDNYGYTF	TRBV11-2
CASSRDIGEQYF	TRBV19
CASSFQGNYGYTF	TRBV5-1
CASSPRTEGLYEQYF	TRBV7-8
CASSQQDSSNQPQHF	TRBV4-2
CASSLRAGGVQETQYF	TRBV5-1
CASSLVWGGQETQYF	TRBV5-6
CASSPGGGGEQYF	TRBV5-1
CSVEHSYNEQFF	TRBV29-1
CATSRQILAKNIQYF	TRBV15
CASSVLRHEQYF	TRBV28
CASSKLDSQETQYF	TRBV7-8